The 31 T cell receptor beta chains given below trace back to one sample, sequenced in a study of blood T cell repertoires in COVID-19. Sequencing used immunoSEQ multiplex PCR; TCRdb keeps in-frame clones, though not all of them. The top ten hold under 7.5% of the sample, which has some 190,000 clones, approximately 85% seen once. Sequencing was done on a sample of peripheral blood. The receptors stem from a man of 80 years or more with COVID-19, enrolled during active disease.

The chain uses TRBV6-2 or TRBV6-3 and TRBJ1-6; 7 nucleotides line up with TRBD1. From germline, CDR1 is MNHEY and CDR2 SVGEGT. There are 15 residues in the CDR3. V dropped 6 bases and J dropped 5; count of bases not matched to a gene: 7. CDR3 sequence reads: CASSRTGIHNSPLHF. CDR3 DNA: TGTGCCAGCAGCAGGACAGGAATACATAATTCACCCCTCCACTTT.

The chain carries TRBV5-4 and TRBJ2-7, with 14 positions matching TRBD2. CDR1 and CDR2 from the germline V gene are SGHNT and YYREEE (reference sequence). This CDR3 is 17 amino acids long. J lost 1 base, V lost 4 bases, and 7 bases had no gene match. The CDR3, as DNA: TGTGCCAGCAGCCGGGGACTAGCGGGGGCCCATTCCTACGAGCAGTACTTC. This encodes CASSRGLAGAHSYEQYF.

This chain links TRBV3-1 (or the pseudogene TRBV3-2) with TRBJ2-5, with D unclear. The CDR3 contains 15 residues. Trimming took off 4 bases at V and 0 bases at J, with 12 bases between the two ends. Germline CDR1 and CDR2: LGHDT and YNNKEL (reference sequence). CDR3: CASSLLEAYQETQYF. CDR3 bases: TGTGCCAGCAGCCTCCTAGAGGCCTACCAAGAGACCCAGTACTTC.

The V and J genes are TRBV10-3 and TRBJ1-6, with TRBD1 as a possible D gene (5 bases). The CDR3 runs 18 residues. Germline V lookup: CDR1 ENHRY, CDR2 SYGVKD. V lost 0 bases and J 2 bases, leaving 14 bases between the germline ends. Here the CDR3 DNA reads TGTGCCATCAGTGAGTCGGAGGGGATGGGTACCTATAATTCACCCCTCCACTTT. This gives the protein CAISESEGMGTYNSPLHF.

The V and J genes are TRBV10-3 and TRBJ2-5; 9 bases align to TRBD1. The germline CDR1 and CDR2 sequences are ENHRY and SYGVKD. The CDR3 contains 15 residues. V lost 2 bases to trimming and J lost 4 bases; unmatched junction nucleotides: 5. The CDR3 sequence: CAISEGGTGRETQYF. DNA for the CDR3: TGTGCCATCAGTGAGGGGGGGACAGGGAGAGAGACCCAGTACTTC.

A word on this clone: Distinct nucleotide sequences in the sample also encode this CDR3. This chain links TRBV7-9 with TRBJ1-4; 8 bases match TRBD1. This CDR3 is built from 14 residues. Germline V gives CDR1 SEHNR, CDR2 FQNEAQ (reference sequence). V was clipped by 6 bases and J by 6 bases; unmatched bases: 6. CDR3 in DNA: TGTGCCAGCAGTACCGGGACAGGAGATGAAAAACTGTTTTTT. Its protein product is CASSTGTGDEKLFF. Full variable domain (rest looked up from reference TRBV7-9 and TRBJ1-4): DTGVSQNPRHKITKRGQNVTFRCDPISEHNRLYWYRQTLGQGPEFLTYFQNEAQLEKSRLLSDRFSAERPKGSFSTLEIQRTEQGDSAMYLCASSTGTGDEKLFFGSGTQLSVL.

The J gene is TRBJ1-2, the V gene TRBV2, with 9 bases that match TRBD1. The CDR3 is made up of 15 amino acids. CDR1 and CDR2 from the germline V gene are SNHLY and FYNNEI. The ends lost 7 bases at V and 5 bases at J; junction bases unmatched: 11. The CDR3 DNA is TGTGCCAGCACCCCCGTGGACAGGGGAGGGTATGGCTACACCTTC. Residues: CASTPVDRGGYGYTF.

The genes are TRBV9 and TRBJ1-2; D gene ambiguous. Trimming left V 3 bases short and J 4 bases short, with 7 bases between. The germline V gene encodes CDR1 SGDLS and CDR2 YYNGEE. This CDR3 comprises 12 residues. CDR3 sequence reads: CASSAYSYGYTF. CDR3 nucleotides: TGTGCCAGCAGCGCCTACAGCTATGGCTACACCTTC.

The V and J genes are TRBV7-9 and TRBJ2-5; TRBD1 matches 8 bases. The CDR3 consists of 14 residues. V lost 5 bases and J lost 3; bases outside the gene matches: 5. Per germline, CDR1 SEHNR and CDR2 FQNEAQ (reference sequence). CDR3 residues: CASSGQGVKETQYF. CDR3 bases: TGTGCCAGCAGCGGACAGGGAGTGAAAGAGACCCAGTACTTC.

The CDR3, as DNA: TGTGCCAGCAGCATAGAATCGGCGGGGGAAGGATCCTACAATGAGCAGTTCTTC. Amino acids: CASSIESAGEGSYNEQFF. V usage is TRBV21-1 and J usage is TRBJ2-1; TRBD2 is the table's D call, not checked against the DNA. TRBV21-1 is an annotated pseudogene. CDR3 length equals 18 residues.

This sequence joins TRBV6-5 and TRBJ2-1, with 13 bases aligning to TRBD2. Trimming cost V 6 bases and J 12 bases; bases outside gene matches: 5. CDR1 is MNHEY, CDR2 SVGAGI, per germline. The CDR3 has 13 residues. The CDR3 nucleotides are TGTGCCAGCAGGCGACTAGCGGGGGGAATGCAGTTCTTC. This translates into CASRRLAGGMQFF.

The chain is built from TRBV5-1 and TRBJ2-7, with D possibly being TRBD1 (5 bases). The CDR3 extends over 16 amino acids. Germline CDR1 and CDR2: SGHRS and YFSETQ. Trimming shortened V by 0 bases and J by 0 bases, and 13 bases separated the two germline ends. The CDR3 here is CASSLEGIESSYEQYF. DNA of the CDR3: TGCGCCAGCAGCTTGGAGGGGATCGAGAGCTCCTACGAGCAGTACTTC.

J is TRBJ1-2 and V is TRBV12-3 or TRBV12-4, with 8 bases matching TRBD1. The CDR3 runs to 12 residues. J was trimmed by 13 bases and V by 6 bases; bases with no gene match: 10. The CDR3 nucleotides are TGTGCCAGCAGGGGCCCGGGACAGGTCATCACCTTC. It specifies CASRGPGQVITF.

V and J are TRBV6-2 or TRBV6-3 and TRBJ1-1; possibly TRBD1 for D (6 bases). The germline CDR1 and CDR2 sequences are MNHEY and SVGEGT. CDR3 length: 14 residues. Trimming shortened V by 5 bases and J by 4 bases, and 14 bases separated the two germline ends. The CDR3: CASSRLRGSTEAFF. Here the CDR3 DNA reads TGTGCCAGCAGTCGACTCAGGGGATCCACTGAAGCTTTCTTT.

V is TRBV5-1 and J is TRBJ2-6, with D unclear. V dropped 0 bases and J dropped 0 bases, with 7 bases sitting between them. The CDR3 totals 16 residues. Germline V gene lookup returns CDR1 SGHRS and CDR2 YFSETQ. This CDR3 is CASSLGWSSGANVLTF. In DNA, the CDR3 is TGCGCCAGCAGCTTGGGTTGGAGCTCTGGGGCCAACGTCCTGACTTTC.

The V and J genes are TRBV18 and TRBJ1-1; 7 positions match TRBD1. Germline assignment: CDR1 KGHSH and CDR2 LQKENI. Unmatched junction bases numbered 22, after V lost 0 bases and J lost 3 bases. There are 21 residues in the CDR3. CDR3 protein: CASSPPAYQRRRTGVYTEAFF. DNA of the CDR3: TGTGCCAGCTCACCACCCGCTTACCAGAGAAGACGGACAGGAGTATACACTGAAGCTTTCTTT.

V and J are TRBV3-1 (or the pseudogene TRBV3-2) and TRBJ1-4, with D perhaps TRBD1 (5 bases). V lost 3 bases, J lost 8 bases, and 16 bases lay in between. Per the germline V gene, CDR1 is LGHDT and CDR2 is YNNKEL (reference sequence). The CDR3 runs 15 residues. CDR3 nucleotides: TGTGCCAGCAGCCAGGGGGGTGCGGGGTTCGAAAAACTGTTTTTT. Residues: CASSQGGAGFEKLFF.

This clone occurred once. CDR3 loop: CASSPRGGLAVLGEQFF. The DNA of the CDR3 is TGTGCCAGCAGCCCTCGAGGGGGACTAGCGGTCCTGGGGGAGCAGTTCTTC. V is TRBV9 and J is TRBJ2-1, with 11 positions matching TRBD2. The CDR3 extends over 17 amino acids. Germline V lookup: CDR1 SGDLS, CDR2 YYNGEE. The V gene end was trimmed by 4 bases and the J gene end by 10 bases; junction bases not matched to a gene: 16.

The chain couples TRBV6-5 to TRBJ1-3; 7 positions match TRBD1. CDR1 and CDR2 (germline): MNHEY, SVGAGI. The CDR3 has 16 residues. J lost 6 bases, V lost 4 bases, and 12 bases had no gene match. The CDR3 loop reads CASSLDRSGRVNTIYF. The CDR3 DNA sequence: TGTGCCAGCAGTTTGGACAGGTCTGGACGAGTAAACACCATATATTTT.

V is TRBV5-6 and J is TRBJ1-5, with D tentatively TRBD1 (5 bases). This CDR3 comprises 14 residues. V lost 3 bases, J lost 3 bases, and 10 bases lay in between. The germline V gene encodes CDR1 SGHDT and CDR2 YYEEEE. The CDR3 coding sequence is TGTGCCAGCAGCTCGCGGGGGATCAATCAGCCCCAGCATTTT. This gives the protein CASSSRGINQPQHF.

The chain couples TRBV27 to TRBJ1-1, with 7 bases matching TRBD1. Germline CDR1 and CDR2: MNHEY and SMNVEV (reference sequence). This CDR3 contains 13 residues. With 5 bases clipped from V and 5 bases from J, the junction kept 5 bases outside the gene matches. CDR3 region: CASSHRGRTEAFF. The CDR3 DNA is TGTGCCAGCAGTCACAGGGGCCGGACTGAAGCTTTCTTT.

The rearrangement uses TRBV20-1 and TRBJ1-2; D ambiguous. The CDR3 is 11 residues long. CDR1 is DFQATT, CDR2 SNEGSKA, per germline (reference sequence). With 6 bases removed from V and 3 bases from J, the gap between germline ends came to 8 bases. DNA of the CDR3: TGCAGTGCCGTCCGGGACTATGGCTACACCTTC. Encoded protein: CSAVRDYGYTF.

This sequence joins TRBV6-1 and TRBJ1-2, with D hard to call. CDR3 length: 15 residues. Trimming stripped 3 bases from V and 4 bases from J, with 15 bases between. Germline CDR1 is MNHNS and CDR2 is SASEGT. CDR3 sequence (DNA): TGTGCCAGCAGTGACCTAGGGAGTAACGGCTATGGCTACACCTTC. Translated: CASSDLGSNGYGYTF.

On this clone itself: This sample also contains other DNA sequences that code for the same CDR3. The chain couples TRBV7-9 to TRBJ1-5, with TRBD1 identical over 7 bases. CDR1 is SEHNR and CDR2 is FQNEAQ in the germline V gene (reference sequence). This CDR3 has 13 residues. J lost 7 bases, V lost 3 bases, and 3 bases had no gene match. Written as DNA, the CDR3 is TGTGCCAGCAGCTTGACAGGGAACCAGCCCCAGCATTTT. This translates into CASSLTGNQPQHF.

V usage is TRBV4-3 and J usage is TRBJ1-3; D gene uncertain. The CDR3 covers 13 residues. Trimming removed 4 bases from V and 4 bases from J, with 8 bases in between. Germline CDR1 and CDR2: LGHNA and YSLEER. CDR3 nucleotide sequence: TGCGCCAGCAGCCCAGGACTCGGAAACACCATATATTTT. Its protein is CASSPGLGNTIYF.

This clone was found once. V gene TRBV5-1 combines with J gene TRBJ2-1, with D possibly TRBD1 on 5 matching bases. The CDR3 has 14 amino acids. V was shortened by 0 bases and J by 4 bases, with 8 bases between the two germline ends. Germline V gives CDR1 SGHRS, CDR2 YFSETQ. The CDR3 coding sequence is TGCGCCAGCAGCTTGGAAGGGGCGTACAATGAGCAGTTCTTC. Its protein is CASSLEGAYNEQFF. The whole variable domain, filled in from reference TRBV5-1 and TRBJ2-1, reads KAGVTQTPRYLIKTRGQQVTLSCSPISGHRSVSWYQQTPGQGLQFLFEYFSETQRNKGNFPGRFSGRQFSNSRSEMNVSTLELGDSALYLCASSLEGAYNEQFFGPGTRLTVL.

The J gene is TRBJ1-2, the V gene TRBV6-6; TRBD1 might be the D (5 bases). Trimming removed 2 bases from V and 4 bases from J, with 11 bases in between. The CDR3 totals 14 residues. The germline V gene has CDR1 MNHNY and CDR2 SVGAGI (reference sequence). CDR3 residues: CASSYEGTGYGYTF. The CDR3 DNA reads as TGTGCCAGCAGTTACGAGGGGACTGGCTATGGCTACACCTTC.

In its sample, this clone was seen once. The J gene is TRBJ2-1, the V gene TRBV6-5; D gene uncertain. The V end was cut by 5 bases, the J end by 4 bases, with 3 bases between. Germline V gene data show CDR1 as MNHEY and CDR2 as SVGAGI. The CDR3 is made up of 11 amino acids. The CDR3 loop reads CASSLYNEQFF. DNA for the CDR3: TGTGCCAGCAGTCTTTACAATGAGCAGTTCTTC.

The chain has TRBV3-1 (or the pseudogene TRBV3-2) and TRBJ2-1, with TRBD2 identical over 10 bases. Per the germline V gene, CDR1 is LGHDT and CDR2 is YNNKEL (reference sequence). V lost 8 bases to trimming and J lost 9 bases; unmatched junction nucleotides: 10. The CDR3 runs 14 residues. For the CDR3, the DNA is TGTGCCAGCTCTAGCGGGGGCTTGGGGGTTGAGCAGTTCTTC. It is translated as CASSSGGLGVEQFF.

The chain couples TRBV5-6 to TRBJ1-2; possibly TRBD1 for D (5 bases). From germline, CDR1 is SGHDT and CDR2 YYEEEE. V dropped 1 base and J dropped 8 bases, with 15 bases sitting between them. The CDR3 covers 14 residues. CDR3 DNA: TGTGCCAGCAGCTTGAACGGACACAACTGGGGCTACACCTTC. Translation: CASSLNGHNWGYTF. The variable domain in full, completed from reference TRBV5-6 and TRBJ1-2, reads DAGVTQSPTHLIKTRGQQVTLRCSPKSGHDTVSWYQQALGQGPQFIFQYYEEEERQRGNFPDRFSGHQFPNYSSELNVNALLLGDSALYLCASSLNGHNWGYTFGSGTRLTVV.

This rearrangement joins TRBV19 to TRBJ1-2; TRBD1 matches at 9 bases. This CDR3 comprises 15 residues. V lost 5 bases and J lost 7; bases outside the gene matches: 11. Germline V gives CDR1 LNHDA, CDR2 SQIVND (reference sequence). DNA for the CDR3: TGTGCCAGTAGTCTCCCGGGGACAGGGCCCACTGGCTACACCTTC. Amino acids: CASSLPGTGPTGYTF.